A selection of T cell receptor beta chains follows, all from one sample in a study of T-cell memory formation after mild COVID-19. TCRdb re-analysed the 5' RACE reads in MiXCR, keeping a single row per CDR3 protein. This table holds around 340,000 distinct CDR3 sequences, more than 15% found once. The material sequenced was PBMCs or a T cell subset sorted from them (not recorded which). The receptors were gathered from a young man who had mild COVID-19 (a few samples of this study predate the infection). Cell type and time point are not known. Each CDR3 is given with its conserved first and last residue. D genes are given only for firm matches. Where a row states a size, it is once, few, many or the class of an expanded clone; other rows omit it.

v_call: TRBV28
d_call: .
clone_size: .
j_call: TRBJ1-2
cdr3_nt: TGTGCCAGCAGTCTCGGCGGGGTAGCGAATGGCTACACCTTC
cdr3_aa: CASSLGGVANGYTF

v_call: TRBV10-3
d_call: .
clone_size: few
j_call: TRBJ2-2
cdr3_nt: TGTGCCATCAGTGACGAGGGAAGGGACGGGGAGCTGTTTTTT
cdr3_aa: CAISDEGRDGELFF

v_call: TRBV6-5
d_call: .
clone_size: few
j_call: TRBJ1-2
cdr3_nt: TGTGCCAGCACCAACTTCCGAGGGGGCTATGGCTACACCTTC
cdr3_aa: CASTNFRGGYGYTF

v_call: TRBV4-2
d_call: TRBD2
clone_size: .
j_call: TRBJ2-4
cdr3_nt: TGTGCCAGCAGCCAGAGGGGTAGCGGGGGTCCAAACATTCAGTACTTC
cdr3_aa: CASSQRGSGGPNIQYF

v_call: TRBV9
d_call: TRBD2
clone_size: few
j_call: TRBJ2-3
cdr3_nt: TGTGCCAGCAGCCCATCCTGGGAGGGAGATACGCAGTATTTT
cdr3_aa: CASSPSWEGDTQYF

v_call: TRBV6-6
d_call: .
clone_size: .
j_call: TRBJ1-2
cdr3_nt: TGTGCCAGCAGTTACGGGCGAGGGAACTATGGCTACACCTTC
cdr3_aa: CASSYGRGNYGYTF

v_call: TRBV21-1
d_call: .
clone_size: few
j_call: TRBJ2-1
cdr3_nt: TGTGCCAGCAGCACCCTCCAGGCGCTTAATGAGCAGTTCTTC
cdr3_aa: CASSTLQALNEQFF

v_call: TRBV20-1
d_call: .
clone_size: few
j_call: TRBJ2-1
cdr3_nt: TGCAGTGCTGGCAGGGGGGTTGCCTACAATGAGCAGTTCTTC
cdr3_aa: CSAGRGVAYNEQFF

v_call: TRBV7-8
d_call: TRBD2
clone_size: few
j_call: TRBJ2-1
cdr3_nt: TGTGCCAGCAGCTCCGAGGAGCTAGCGGGGGGAAAGGAGCAGTTCTTC
cdr3_aa: CASSSEELAGGKEQFF

v_call: TRBV27
d_call: .
clone_size: .
j_call: TRBJ2-5
cdr3_nt: TGTGCCAGCAGTCCCAGGGGCGCGGAGACCCAGTACTTC
cdr3_aa: CASSPRGAETQYF

v_call: TRBV3-1
d_call: .
clone_size: .
j_call: TRBJ1-2
cdr3_nt: TGTGCCAGCAGCCATGAATGGTCGAGGGTAAATGGCTACACCTTC
cdr3_aa: CASSHEWSRVNGYTF

v_call: TRBV7-3
d_call: TRBD2
clone_size: .
j_call: TRBJ2-5
cdr3_nt: TGTGCCAGCAGCCTTAGCGGGGCTAACCAAGAGACCCAGTACTTC
cdr3_aa: CASSLSGANQETQYF

v_call: TRBV2
d_call: TRBD1
clone_size: .
j_call: TRBJ1-1
cdr3_nt: TGTGCCAGCAGTGAAGGGGGACAGTCCCCCCGAGCTTTCTTT
cdr3_aa: CASSEGGQSPRAFF

v_call: TRBV20-1
d_call: .
clone_size: .
j_call: TRBJ2-7
cdr3_nt: TGCAGTGCTATGGGGGACCCGTTTATCGGGCAGTACTTC
cdr3_aa: CSAMGDPFIGQYF

v_call: TRBV15
d_call: .
clone_size: .
j_call: TRBJ2-1
cdr3_nt: TGTGCCACCAGCAGTGATCGTGCTAACAATGAGCAGTTCTTC
cdr3_aa: CATSSDRANNEQFF

v_call: TRBV7-9
d_call: TRBD1
clone_size: .
j_call: TRBJ2-3
cdr3_nt: TGTGCCAGCAGCTCCCAGGGGGACCCTAGCACAGATACGCAGTATTTT
cdr3_aa: CASSSQGDPSTDTQYF

v_call: TRBV6-5
d_call: .
clone_size: .
j_call: TRBJ2-1
cdr3_nt: TGTGCCAGCAGCTACCTACATAGAGCTTGGAGCAATGAGCAGTTCTTC
cdr3_aa: CASSYLHRAWSNEQFF

v_call: TRBV6-6
d_call: .
clone_size: .
j_call: TRBJ1-5
cdr3_nt: TGTGCCAGCAGTCAGTCCGGCGAGGGACCGAATCAGCCCCAGCATTTT
cdr3_aa: CASSQSGEGPNQPQHF

v_call: TRBV6-5
d_call: .
clone_size: .
j_call: TRBJ1-2
cdr3_nt: TGTGCCAGCAGTCAGTGGGGGGGGTCAGGCTACACCTTC
cdr3_aa: CASSQWGGSGYTF

v_call: TRBV20-1
d_call: .
clone_size: many
j_call: TRBJ2-6
cdr3_nt: TGCAGTGCTAGGATCTCTGGGGCCAACGTCCTGACTTTC
cdr3_aa: CSARISGANVLTF

v_call: TRBV4-3
d_call: .
clone_size: few
j_call: TRBJ1-5
cdr3_nt: TGCGCCAGCAGCCAAGATTTGGTTGCCAATCAGCCCCAGCATTTT
cdr3_aa: CASSQDLVANQPQHF

v_call: TRBV5-1
d_call: TRBD1
clone_size: few
j_call: TRBJ1-4
cdr3_nt: TGCGCCAGCAGCTTGGTGGGACAGGGACTAGAGGGGGAGAAACTGTTTTTT
cdr3_aa: CASSLVGQGLEGEKLFF

v_call: TRBV5-6
d_call: TRBD1
clone_size: .
j_call: TRBJ1-5
cdr3_nt: TGTGCCAGCAGCGCAGGGGGGCGGATTCAGCCCCAGCATTTT
cdr3_aa: CASSAGGRIQPQHF

v_call: TRBV18
d_call: .
clone_size: .
j_call: TRBJ2-1
cdr3_nt: TGTGCCAGCCGCCGTGGGCAGAGCTCCTACAATGAGCAGTTCTTC
cdr3_aa: CASRRGQSSYNEQFF

v_call: TRBV5-1
d_call: TRBD2
clone_size: .
j_call: TRBJ2-7
cdr3_nt: TGCGCCAGCAGCTTGGTGGCCGGGGGGGCCGGGGAGCAGTACTTC
cdr3_aa: CASSLVAGGAGEQYF

v_call: TRBV23-1
d_call: .
clone_size: .
j_call: TRBJ1-3
cdr3_nt: TGCGCCAGCAGTCAATCCCACAGGGACGATGGAAACACCATATATTTT
cdr3_aa: CASSQSHRDDGNTIYF

v_call: TRBV3-2
d_call: .
clone_size: few
j_call: TRBJ2-5
cdr3_nt: TGTGCCAGCAGCCAATCTAGGGACAGGGTAAAAGAGACCCAGTACTTC
cdr3_aa: CASSQSRDRVKETQYF

v_call: TRBV9
d_call: TRBD2
clone_size: few
j_call: TRBJ2-1
cdr3_nt: TGTGCCAGCAGCCCAAGACTAGCGGTCTCCTACAATGAGCAGTTCTTC
cdr3_aa: CASSPRLAVSYNEQFF

v_call: TRBV6-2/TRBV6-3
d_call: TRBD1
clone_size: many
j_call: TRBJ1-2
cdr3_nt: TGTGCCAGCAGCCCCGGACAGGTCTATGGCTACACCTTC
cdr3_aa: CASSPGQVYGYTF

v_call: TRBV18
d_call: TRBD2
clone_size: .
j_call: TRBJ2-7
cdr3_nt: TGTGCCAGCTCACCAGGGGTCACCGGGACTAGCGTTGTCGAGCAGTACTTC
cdr3_aa: CASSPGVTGTSVVEQYF